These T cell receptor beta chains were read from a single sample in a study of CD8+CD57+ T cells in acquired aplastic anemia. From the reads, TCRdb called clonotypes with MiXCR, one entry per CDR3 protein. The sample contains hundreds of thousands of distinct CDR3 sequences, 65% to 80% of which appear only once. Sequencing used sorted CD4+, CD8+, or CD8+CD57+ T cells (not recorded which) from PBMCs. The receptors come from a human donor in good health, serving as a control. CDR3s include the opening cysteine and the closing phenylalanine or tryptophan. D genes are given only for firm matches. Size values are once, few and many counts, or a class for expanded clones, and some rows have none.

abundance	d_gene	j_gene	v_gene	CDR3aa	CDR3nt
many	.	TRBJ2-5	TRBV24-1	CATSVSRETQYF	TGTGCCACCAGTGTCAGTCGAGAGACCCAGTACTTC
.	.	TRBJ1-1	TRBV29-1	CSVRVSLSTEAFF	TGCAGCGTGCGGGTGAGCTTGAGCACTGAAGCTTTCTTT
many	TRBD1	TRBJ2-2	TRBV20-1	CSARKGTGGTGELFF	TGCAGTGCTAGAAAAGGGACAGGGGGAACCGGGGAGCTGTTTTTT
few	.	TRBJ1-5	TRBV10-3	CAISGGGPQPQHF	TGTGCCATCAGTGGCGGGGGGCCACAGCCCCAGCATTTT
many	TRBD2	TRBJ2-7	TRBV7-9	CASSTSGTSLSYEQYF	TGTGCCAGCAGCACCTCCGGGACTAGCCTATCCTACGAGCAGTACTTC
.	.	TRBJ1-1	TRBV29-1	CSDQRGGDTEAFF	TGCAGCGACCAACGGGGGGGGGACACTGAAGCTTTCTTT
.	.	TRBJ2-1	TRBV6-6	CASSPYSVNEQFF	TGTGCCAGCAGCCCATACAGCGTCAATGAGCAGTTCTTC
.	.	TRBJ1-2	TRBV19	CASSIRVVDYGYTF	TGTGCCAGTAGTATTAGGGTAGTAGACTATGGCTACACCTTC
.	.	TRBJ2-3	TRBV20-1	CSASTGGVEGAGTDTQYF	TGCAGTGCTAGTACTGGAGGGGTAGAGGGGGCTGGCACAGATACGCAGTATTTT
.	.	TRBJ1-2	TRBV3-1	CASSPPPLNYSYTF	TGTGCCAGCAGCCCCCCCCCACTGAACTATAGCTACACCTTC
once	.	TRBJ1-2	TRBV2	CASSPGSTAYFGYAF	TGTGCCAGCAGTCCTGGCAGCACGGCATACTTTGGCTACGCCTTC
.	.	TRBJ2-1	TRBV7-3	CASSLSLGGPHPDNEQFF	TGTGCCAGCAGCTTAAGCCTGGGGGGGCCTCACCCGGACAATGAGCAGTTCTTC
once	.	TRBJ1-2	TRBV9	CASSLWAGSPNYGYTF	TGTGCCAGCAGTTTATGGGCAGGGAGCCCTAACTATGGCTACACCTTC
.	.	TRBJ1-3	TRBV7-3	CASTPKTGTGNTIYF	TGTGCCAGCACCCCGAAAACAGGCACTGGAAACACCATATATTTT
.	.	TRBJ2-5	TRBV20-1	CSATMRGFAVTQYF	TGCAGTGCCACAATGAGGGGGTTCGCGGTGACCCAGTACTTC
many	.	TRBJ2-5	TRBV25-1	CASSEYLVREVQETQYF	TGTGCCAGCAGTGAATATCTCGTCAGGGAGGTCCAAGAGACCCAGTACTTC
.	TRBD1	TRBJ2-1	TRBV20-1	CSAKGADAPGYNEQFF	TGCAGTGCTAAGGGGGCCGACGCTCCGGGTTACAATGAGCAGTTCTTC
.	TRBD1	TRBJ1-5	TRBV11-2	CASSPKTGGGDQPQHF	TGTGCCAGCAGCCCAAAGACAGGGGGCGGGGATCAGCCCCAGCATTTT
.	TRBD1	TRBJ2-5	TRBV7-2	CASSSRTGRPGALYF	TGTGCCAGCAGCTCCCGGACAGGGAGGCCCGGGGCCCTGTACTTC
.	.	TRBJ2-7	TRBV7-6	CASSAGELFEQHF	TGTGCCAGCAGTGCGGGCGAGCTCTTCGAGCAGCACTTC
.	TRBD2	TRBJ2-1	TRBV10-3	CAALSGTSGNNEQFF	TGTGCCGCGCTCTCCGGGACTAGCGGAAACAATGAGCAGTTCTTC
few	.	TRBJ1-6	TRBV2	CACNDQPDSPLHF	TGTGCCTGCAATGACCAGCCTGATTCACCCCTCCACTTT
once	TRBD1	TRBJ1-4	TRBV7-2	CASSLVSDRGSGWFF	TGTGCCAGCAGTCTTGTTTCGGACAGGGGCTCTGGCTGGTTTTTT
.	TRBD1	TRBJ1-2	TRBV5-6	CASSPIRQGVRYTF	TGTGCCAGCAGCCCGATCCGACAGGGGGTACGCTACACCTTC
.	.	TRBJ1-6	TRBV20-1	CSARGGGQGPRSPLHF	TGCAGTGCTAGAGGTGGGGGCCAGGGCCCCAGATCACCCCTCCACTTT
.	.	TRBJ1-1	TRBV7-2	CASLGQWNTEAFF	TGTGCCAGCCTAGGACAGTGGAACACTGAAGCTTTCTTT